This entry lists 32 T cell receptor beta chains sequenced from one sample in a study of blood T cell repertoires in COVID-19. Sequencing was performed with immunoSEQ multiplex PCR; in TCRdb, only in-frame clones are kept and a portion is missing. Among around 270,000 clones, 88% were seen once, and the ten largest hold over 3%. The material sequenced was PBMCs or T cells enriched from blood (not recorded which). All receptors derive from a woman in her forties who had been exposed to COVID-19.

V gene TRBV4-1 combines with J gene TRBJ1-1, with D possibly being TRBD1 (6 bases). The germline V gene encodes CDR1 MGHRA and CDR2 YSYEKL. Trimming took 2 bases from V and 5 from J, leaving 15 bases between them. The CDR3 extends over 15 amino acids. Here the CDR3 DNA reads TGCGCCAGCAGCCAATCCCTCACCCAGGGGACTGAAGCTTTCTTT. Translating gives CASSQSLTQGTEAFF.

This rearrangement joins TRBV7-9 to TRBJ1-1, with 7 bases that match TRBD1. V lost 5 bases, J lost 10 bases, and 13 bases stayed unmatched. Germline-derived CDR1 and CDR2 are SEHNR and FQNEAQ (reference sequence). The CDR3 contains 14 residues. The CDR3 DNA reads TGTGCCAGCAGCCCCTCAGGAACAGGGGTGGGAGCTTTCTTT. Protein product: CASSPSGTGVGAFF. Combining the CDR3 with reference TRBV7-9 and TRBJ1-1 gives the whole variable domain DTGVSQNPRHKITKRGQNVTFRCDPISEHNRLYWYRQTLGQGPEFLTYFQNEAQLEKSRLLSDRFSAERPKGSFSTLEIQRTEQGDSAMYLCASSPSGTGVGAFFGQGTRLTVV.

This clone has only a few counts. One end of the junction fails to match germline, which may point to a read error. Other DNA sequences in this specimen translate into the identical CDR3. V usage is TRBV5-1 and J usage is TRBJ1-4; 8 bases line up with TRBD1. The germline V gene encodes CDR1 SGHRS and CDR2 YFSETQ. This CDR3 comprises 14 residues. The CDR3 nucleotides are TGTGCCAGCAGCTTGGCAGGGGGCTATGAAAAACTGTTTTTT. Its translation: CASSLAGGYEKLFF.

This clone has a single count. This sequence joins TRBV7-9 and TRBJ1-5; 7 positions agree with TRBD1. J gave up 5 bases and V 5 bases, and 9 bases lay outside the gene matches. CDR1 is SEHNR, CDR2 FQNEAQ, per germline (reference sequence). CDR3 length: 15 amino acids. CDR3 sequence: CASSRGTENDQPQHF. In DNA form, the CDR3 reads TGTGCCAGCAGCCGAGGGACAGAGAACGATCAGCCCCAGCATTTT.

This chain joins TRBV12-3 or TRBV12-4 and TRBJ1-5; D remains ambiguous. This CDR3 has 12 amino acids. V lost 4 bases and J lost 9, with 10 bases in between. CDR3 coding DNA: TGTGCCAGCAGTTCCGGTTTTTCGCCCCAGCATTTT. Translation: CASSSGFSPQHF.

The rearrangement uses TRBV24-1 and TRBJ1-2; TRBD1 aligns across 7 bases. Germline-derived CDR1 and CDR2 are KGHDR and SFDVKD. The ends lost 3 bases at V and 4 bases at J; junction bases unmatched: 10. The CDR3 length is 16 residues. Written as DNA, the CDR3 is TGTGCCACCAGTGATACCGGGACAGACTACCTCTATGGCTACACCTTC. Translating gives CATSDTGTDYLYGYTF.

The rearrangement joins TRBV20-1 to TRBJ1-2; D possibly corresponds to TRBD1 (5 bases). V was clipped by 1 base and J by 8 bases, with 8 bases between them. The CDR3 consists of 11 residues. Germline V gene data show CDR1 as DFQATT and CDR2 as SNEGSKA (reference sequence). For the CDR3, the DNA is TGCAGTGCTAGAGCGCACAGGGGCTACACCTTC. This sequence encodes CSARAHRGYTF.

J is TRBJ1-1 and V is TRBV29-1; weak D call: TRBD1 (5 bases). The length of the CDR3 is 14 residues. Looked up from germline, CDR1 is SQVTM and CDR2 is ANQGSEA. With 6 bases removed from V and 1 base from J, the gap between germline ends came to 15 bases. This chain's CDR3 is CSVPIGQRNTEAFF. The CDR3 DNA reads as TGCAGCGTCCCTATTGGACAAAGGAACACTGAAGCTTTCTTT.

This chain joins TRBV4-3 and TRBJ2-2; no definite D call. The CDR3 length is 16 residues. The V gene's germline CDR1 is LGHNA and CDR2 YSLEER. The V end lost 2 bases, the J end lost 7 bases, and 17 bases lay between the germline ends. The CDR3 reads CASSQMPGSYGGELFF. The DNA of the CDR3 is TGCGCCAGCAGCCAAATGCCAGGATCATACGGCGGGGAGCTGTTTTTT.

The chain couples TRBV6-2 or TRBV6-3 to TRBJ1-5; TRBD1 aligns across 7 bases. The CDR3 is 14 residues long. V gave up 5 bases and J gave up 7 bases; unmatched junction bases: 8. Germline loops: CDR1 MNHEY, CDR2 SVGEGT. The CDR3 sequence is CASSLTGPPQPQHF. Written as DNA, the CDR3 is TGTGCCAGCAGTCTGACAGGGCCCCCCCAGCCCCAGCATTTT.

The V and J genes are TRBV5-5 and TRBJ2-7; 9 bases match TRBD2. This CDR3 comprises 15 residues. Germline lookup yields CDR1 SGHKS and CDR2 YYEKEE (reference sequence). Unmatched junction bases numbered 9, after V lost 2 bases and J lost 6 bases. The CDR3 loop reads CASSFGSGSSSEQYV. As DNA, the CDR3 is TGTGCCAGCAGCTTTGGTAGCGGGAGTTCATCCGAGCAGTACGTC.

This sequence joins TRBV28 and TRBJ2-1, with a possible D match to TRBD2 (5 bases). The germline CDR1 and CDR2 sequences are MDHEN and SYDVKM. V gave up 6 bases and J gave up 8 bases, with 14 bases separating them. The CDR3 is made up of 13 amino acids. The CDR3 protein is CASRAGEGDEQFF. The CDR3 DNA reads TGTGCCAGCAGGGCCGGGGAAGGCGATGAGCAGTTCTTC.

CDR3 in DNA: TGCGCCAGCAGCTTGGTCGTTCTAGCGGGTCAGTTCTTC. Translating gives CASSLVVLAGQFF. The J gene is TRBJ2-1, the V gene TRBV5-1, with 8 nucleotides matching TRBD2. V shed 0 bases and J 13 bases; nucleotides not matched to a gene: 6. The CDR3 sequence is 13 residues long. Germline CDR1 reads SGHRS; CDR2 reads YFSETQ.

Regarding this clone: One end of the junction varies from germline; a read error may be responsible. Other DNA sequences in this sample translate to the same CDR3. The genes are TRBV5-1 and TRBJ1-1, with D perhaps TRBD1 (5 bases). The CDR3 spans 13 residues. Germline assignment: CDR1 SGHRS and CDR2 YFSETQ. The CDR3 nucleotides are TGTGCCAGCAGCTTAGGGGAGAACACTGAAGCTTTCTTT. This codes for CASSLGENTEAFF.

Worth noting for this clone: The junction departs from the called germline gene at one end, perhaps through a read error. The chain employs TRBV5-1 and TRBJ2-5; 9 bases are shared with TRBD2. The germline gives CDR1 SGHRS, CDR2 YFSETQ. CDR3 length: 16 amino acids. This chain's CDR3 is CASSPGDSGSLETQYF. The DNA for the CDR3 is TGTGCCAGCAGCCCCGGCGATAGCGGGAGTCTTGAGACCCAGTACTTC. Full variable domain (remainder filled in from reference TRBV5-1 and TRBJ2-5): KAGVTQTPRYLIKTRGQQVTLSCSPISGHRSVSWYQQTPGQGLQFLFEYFSETQRNKGNFPGRFSGRQFSNSRSEMNVSTLELGDSALYLCASSPGDSGSLETQYFGPGTRLLVL.

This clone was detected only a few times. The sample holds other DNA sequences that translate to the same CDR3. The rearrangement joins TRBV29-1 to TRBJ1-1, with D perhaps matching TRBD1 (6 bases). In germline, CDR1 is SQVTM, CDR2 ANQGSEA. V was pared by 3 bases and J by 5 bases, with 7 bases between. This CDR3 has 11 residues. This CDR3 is CSVDRGTEAFF. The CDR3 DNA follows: TGCAGCGTTGACAGGGGAACTGAAGCTTTCTTT.

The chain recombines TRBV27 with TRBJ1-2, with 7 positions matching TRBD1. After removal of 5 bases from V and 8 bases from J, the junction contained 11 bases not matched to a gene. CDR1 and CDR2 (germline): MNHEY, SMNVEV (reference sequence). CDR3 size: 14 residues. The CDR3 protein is CASSRTGETRGYTF. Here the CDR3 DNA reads TGTGCCAGCAGTCGCACAGGGGAAACGAGGGGCTACACCTTC.

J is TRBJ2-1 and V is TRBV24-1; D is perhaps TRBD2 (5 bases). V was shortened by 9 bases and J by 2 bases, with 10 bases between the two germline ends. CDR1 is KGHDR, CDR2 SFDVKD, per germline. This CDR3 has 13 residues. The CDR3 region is CATDEGTYNEQFF. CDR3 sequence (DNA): TGTGCCACCGACGAGGGAACCTACAATGAGCAGTTCTTC.

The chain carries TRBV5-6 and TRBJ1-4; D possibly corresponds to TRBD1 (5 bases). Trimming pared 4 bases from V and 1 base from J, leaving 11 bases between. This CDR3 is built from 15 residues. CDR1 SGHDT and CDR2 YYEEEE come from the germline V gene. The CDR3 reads CASSTAGGTNEKLFF. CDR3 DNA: TGTGCCAGCAGCACTGCGGGGGGAACTAATGAAAAACTGTTTTTT.

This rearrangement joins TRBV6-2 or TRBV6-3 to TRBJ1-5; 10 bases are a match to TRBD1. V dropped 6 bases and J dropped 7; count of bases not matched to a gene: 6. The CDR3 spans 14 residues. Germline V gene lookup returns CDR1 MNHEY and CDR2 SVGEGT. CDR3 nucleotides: TGTGCCAGCAGGTACGGACAGGGGGAGCAGCCCCAGCATTTT. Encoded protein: CASRYGQGEQPQHF.

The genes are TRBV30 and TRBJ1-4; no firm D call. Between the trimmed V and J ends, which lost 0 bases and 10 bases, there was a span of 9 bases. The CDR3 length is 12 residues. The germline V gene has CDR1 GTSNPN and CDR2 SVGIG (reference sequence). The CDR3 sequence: CAWSVRSGKLFF. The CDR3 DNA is TGTGCCTGGAGTGTACGGAGTGGAAAACTGTTTTTT. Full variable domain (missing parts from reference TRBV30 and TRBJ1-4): SQTIHQWPATLVQPVGSPLSLECTVEGTSNPNLYWYRQAAGRGLQLLFYSVGIGQISSEVPQNLSASRPQDRQFILSSKKLLLSDSGFYLCAWSVRSGKLFFGSGTQLSVL.

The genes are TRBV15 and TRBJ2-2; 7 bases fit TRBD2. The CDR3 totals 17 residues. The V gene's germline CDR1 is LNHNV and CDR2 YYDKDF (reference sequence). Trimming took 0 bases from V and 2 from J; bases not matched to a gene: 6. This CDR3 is CATSRDRLAENTGELFF. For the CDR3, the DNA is TGTGCCACCAGCAGAGATCGGCTAGCGGAAAACACCGGGGAGCTGTTTTTT.

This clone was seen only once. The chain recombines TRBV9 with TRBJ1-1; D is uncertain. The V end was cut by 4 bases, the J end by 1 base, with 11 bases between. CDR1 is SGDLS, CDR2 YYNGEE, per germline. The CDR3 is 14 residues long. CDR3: CASSLLPGNTEAFF. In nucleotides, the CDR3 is TGTGCCAGCAGCCTCTTGCCCGGGAACACTGAAGCTTTCTTT.

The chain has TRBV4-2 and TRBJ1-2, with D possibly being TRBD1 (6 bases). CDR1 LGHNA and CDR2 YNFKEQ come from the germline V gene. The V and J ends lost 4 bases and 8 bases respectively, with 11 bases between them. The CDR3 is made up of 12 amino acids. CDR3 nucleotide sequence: TGTGCCAGCAGCCCGGACAGTGGAGGCTACACCTTC. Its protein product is CASSPDSGGYTF.

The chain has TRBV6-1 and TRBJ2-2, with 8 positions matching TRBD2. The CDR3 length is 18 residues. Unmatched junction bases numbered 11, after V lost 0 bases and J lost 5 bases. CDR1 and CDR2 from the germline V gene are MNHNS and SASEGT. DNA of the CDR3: TGTGCCAGCAGTGAAGCGAGGGCGGGGGGCGCGAGGACCGGGGAGCTGTTTTTT. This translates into CASSEARAGGARTGELFF.

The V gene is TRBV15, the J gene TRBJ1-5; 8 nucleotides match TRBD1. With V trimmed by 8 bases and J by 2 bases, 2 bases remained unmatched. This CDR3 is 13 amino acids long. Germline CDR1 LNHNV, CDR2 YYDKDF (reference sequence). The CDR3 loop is CATADRGNQPQHF. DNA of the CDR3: TGTGCCACCGCGGACAGGGGCAATCAGCCCCAGCATTTT.

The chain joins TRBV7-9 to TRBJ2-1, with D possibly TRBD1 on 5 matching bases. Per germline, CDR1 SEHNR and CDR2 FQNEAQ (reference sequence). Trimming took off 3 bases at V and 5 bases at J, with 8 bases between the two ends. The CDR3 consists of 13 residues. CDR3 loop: CASSLQGNNEQFF. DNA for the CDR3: TGTGCCAGCAGCTTGCAGGGAAACAATGAGCAGTTCTTC.

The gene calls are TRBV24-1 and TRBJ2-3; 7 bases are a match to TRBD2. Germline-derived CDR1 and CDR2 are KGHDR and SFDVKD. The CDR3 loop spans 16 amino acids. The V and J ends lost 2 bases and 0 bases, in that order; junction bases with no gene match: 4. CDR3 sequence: CATSDSLAASTDTQYF. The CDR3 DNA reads TGTGCCACCAGTGATTCGCTAGCGGCTAGCACAGATACGCAGTATTTT.

This chain's CDR3 is CASSPLQNVQGQFF. The CDR3 DNA sequence: TGTGCCAGCTCACCACTCCAGAACGTTCAGGGGCAGTTCTTC. The V call is TRBV18, the J call TRBJ2-1; a possible D gene is TRBD1 (5 bases). Germline CDR1 is KGHSH and CDR2 is LQKENI. The CDR3 consists of 14 residues. The V end lost 1 base, the J end lost 12 bases, and 16 bases lay between the germline ends.

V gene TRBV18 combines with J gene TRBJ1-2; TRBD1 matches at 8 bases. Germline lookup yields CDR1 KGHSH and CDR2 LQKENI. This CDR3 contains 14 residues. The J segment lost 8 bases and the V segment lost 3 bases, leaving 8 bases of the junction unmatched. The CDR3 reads CASSPEQGARGYTF. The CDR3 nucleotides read TGTGCCAGCTCACCGGAGCAGGGGGCGCGCGGCTACACCTTC.

In nucleotides, the CDR3 is TGTGCCAGCAGCATCGGGGGGGCCCCACAGACCCAGTACTTC. This encodes CASSIGGAPQTQYF. This rearrangement joins TRBV7-9 to TRBJ2-5; 8 positions agree with TRBD2. This CDR3 is 14 amino acids long. CDR1 and CDR2 (germline): SEHNR, FQNEAQ (reference sequence). Trimming cost V 5 bases and J 6 bases; bases outside gene matches: 8.

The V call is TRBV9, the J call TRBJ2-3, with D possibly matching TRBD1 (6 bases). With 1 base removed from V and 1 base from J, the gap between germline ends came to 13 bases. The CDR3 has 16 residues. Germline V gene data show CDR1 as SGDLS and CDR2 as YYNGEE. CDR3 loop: CASSVFWTVGTDTQYF. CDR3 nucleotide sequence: TGTGCCAGCAGCGTATTTTGGACAGTCGGCACAGATACGCAGTATTTT. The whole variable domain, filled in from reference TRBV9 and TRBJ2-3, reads DSGVTQTPKHLITATGQRVTLRCSPRSGDLSVYWYQQSLDQGLQFLIQYYNGEERAKGNILERFSAQQFPDLHSELNLSSLELGDSALYFCASSVFWTVGTDTQYFGPGTRLTVL.